This is a list of T cell receptor beta chains from one sample in a study of T cells in Graves' hyperthyroidism and ophthalmopathy. One entry per CDR3 protein, called by TCRdb with MiXCR from the multiplex PCR reads. The sample has 300,000 to 400,000 distinct CDR3 sequences, about 14% seen once. Sequencing was done on a sample of blood. The source of these receptors is a woman in her 30s with Graves' ophthalmopathy. Each CDR3 is given with its conserved first and last residue. D genes are given only for firm matches. The listing skips clone size in some rows; elsewhere it reads once, few, many or a size class.

TRBV7-9	TRBJ1-6	.	many	CASSLGGEGSPLHF	TGTGCCAGCAGCCTAGGAGGGGAAGGATCACCCCTCCACTTT
TRBV19	TRBJ2-3	TRBD2	few	CASSPGTSGGTTQYF	TGTGCCAGTAGTCCCGGGACTAGCGGGGGGACTACGCAGTATTTT
TRBV7-2	TRBJ1-4	.	many	CASSLRAGEGTNEKLFF	TGTGCCAGCAGCTTAAGGGCAGGGGAAGGGACTAATGAAAAACTGTTTTTT
TRBV27	TRBJ2-1	.	few	CASSLGRINEQFF	TGTGCCAGCAGTTTAGGTCGGATCAATGAGCAGTTCTTC
TRBV27	TRBJ2-3	.	many	CASSQWGTVADTQYF	TGTGCCAGCAGTCAATGGGGTACTGTGGCAGATACGCAGTATTTT
TRBV2	TRBJ1-1	TRBD1	few	CASSPDPGTGLWNTEAFF	TGTGCCAGCAGTCCAGACCCCGGGACAGGACTTTGGAACACTGAAGCTTTCTTT
TRBV7-2	TRBJ2-7	TRBD1	many	CASSRQGAREQYF	TGTGCCAGCAGTCGACAGGGGGCGCGGGAGCAGTACTTC
TRBV7-9	TRBJ2-3	TRBD2	many	CASSNGLAGFSTDTQYF	TGTGCCAGCAGCAACGGACTAGCGGGGTTTAGCACAGATACGCAGTATTTT
TRBV20-1	TRBJ2-1	TRBD2	many	CSAKKLAGSYNEQFF	TGCAGTGCTAAAAAACTAGCGGGCTCCTACAATGAGCAGTTCTTC
TRBV7-7	TRBJ2-3	.	.	CASSLEGRSTDTQYF	TGTGCTAGCAGCTTAGAGGGGCGAAGCACAGATACGCAGTATTTT
TRBV20-1	TRBJ1-1	TRBD1	many	CSARGQGRNTEAFF	TGCAGTGCTAGAGGACAGGGAAGGAACACTGAAGCTTTCTTT
TRBV9	TRBJ2-7	.	.	CASSVGRGYLSYEQYF	TGTGCCAGCAGCGTAGGAAGGGGTTATCTCTCCTACGAGCAGTACTTC
TRBV6-2/TRBV6-3	TRBJ1-1	.	.	CASSRLQGLDTEAFF	TGTGCCAGCAGTCGACTGCAGGGATTAGACACTGAAGCTTTCTTT
TRBV5-5	TRBJ1-5	TRBD1	.	CASSLEVGGQGNSQPQHF	TGTGCCAGCAGCTTGGAAGTTGGCGGACAGGGGAACAGTCAGCCCCAGCATTTT
TRBV2	TRBJ1-5	.	many	CASRHPGRGNQPQHF	TGTGCCAGCAGACATCCGGGACGAGGGAATCAGCCCCAGCATTTT
TRBV2	TRBJ2-3	.	.	CASNILGERRTDTQYF	TGTGCCAGCAATATTCTGGGGGAAAGACGCACAGATACGCAGTATTTT
TRBV7-8	TRBJ1-5	.	many	CASSSGSGFNQPQHF	TGTGCCAGCAGCTCAGGGTCGGGGTTCAATCAGCCCCAGCATTTT
TRBV7-2	TRBJ2-7	TRBD2	many	CASSHAPGLADEQYF	TGTGCCAGCAGCCACGCCCCGGGACTAGCAGACGAGCAGTACTTC
TRBV27	TRBJ2-2	.	many	CASSPRWGNTGELFF	TGTGCCAGCAGTCCGCGATGGGGAAACACCGGGGAGCTGTTTTTT
TRBV5-5	TRBJ2-3	.	.	CASSLSGGGGNADTQYF	TGTGCCAGCAGCTTGAGTGGCGGTGGGGGGAACGCAGATACGCAGTATTTT
TRBV7-6	TRBJ2-2	TRBD2	many	CASSFLRGGGWNTGELFF	TGTGCCAGCAGCTTTCTCCGGGGGGGCGGATGGAACACCGGGGAGCTGTTTTTT
TRBV6-2/TRBV6-3	TRBJ1-2	.	few	CASSNHRDYGYTF	TGTGCCAGCAGTAACCACAGGGACTATGGCTACACCTTC
TRBV6-1	TRBJ1-6	.	few	CASRRYNSPLHF	TGTGCCAGCAGACGATATAATTCACCCCTCCACTTT
TRBV20-1	TRBJ2-7	TRBD1	many	CSAKDRGEQYF	TGCAGTGCTAAGGACAGGGGGGAGCAGTACTTC
TRBV20-1	TRBJ1-5	TRBD1	many	CSARDLRRGGSNQPQHF	TGCAGTGCTAGAGATCTGCGCAGGGGGGGTAGCAATCAGCCCCAGCATTTT
TRBV9	TRBJ1-2	.	many	CASTPIHGGDGYTF	TGTGCCAGCACCCCGATCCACGGGGGGGATGGCTACACCTTC
TRBV9	TRBJ1-1	.	many	CASSVDWYLDTEAFF	TGTGCCAGCAGCGTAGATTGGTATTTGGACACTGAAGCTTTCTTT
TRBV3-1	TRBJ2-1	TRBD1	.	CASSPGTGYLYNEQFF	TGTGCCAGCAGCCCCGGGACAGGGTATCTCTACAATGAGCAGTTCTTC